Listed below are T cell receptor beta chains from one sample, sequenced in a study of cytomegalovirus exposure and HLA in healthy donors. The table came from immunoSEQ multiplex PCR; TCRdb's copy has only in-frame clones and leaves some out. The repertoire has 100,000 to 150,000 clones, 75% to 85% of them found once; the top ten carry approximately 1.1%. Sequencing was carried out using PBMCs. These receptors were obtained from a male donor in good health and CMV-seronegative. Each CDR3 is given with its conserved first and last residue. The listing skips clone size in some rows; elsewhere it reads once, few, many or a size class.

>TRBJ1-1|-|TRBV18
CASSPFTGGDTEAFF
>TRBJ2-2|-|TRBV13
CASSLVAGELFF
>TRBJ2-7|few|TRBV6-6
CASVHRARNEQYF
>TRBJ2-7|-|TRBV5-5
CASSLEPGPYEQYF
>TRBJ1-3|-|TRBV2
CASSEFQQGGNTIYF
>TRBJ1-5|-|TRBV4-1
CASSQGGGGSNQPQHF
>TRBJ2-7|-|TRBV7-3
CASSLRRGFSGYEQYF
>TRBJ2-4|-|TRBV5-4
CASSPGQGGIPKNIQYF
>TRBJ2-7|-|TRBV4-1
CASRSLADSYEQYF
>TRBJ1-3|-|TRBV6-5
CASSRTAVGNTIYF
>TRBJ1-1|-|TRBV5-4
CASSLGPTGVGEAFF
>TRBJ1-5|-|TRBV19
CASTLQGGGNQPQHF
>TRBJ2-7|few|TRBV5-1
CASSLDWGQGTGEQYF
>TRBJ1-1|-|TRBV25-1
CASSGRQGLHTEAFF
>TRBJ1-2|once|TRBV7-2
CASSLALTGNGRYTF
>TRBJ2-3|once|TRBV6-4
CASSPSTGKGADTQYF
>TRBJ2-7|few|TRBV5-1
CASSKGLAGPGEQYF
>TRBJ2-7|-|TRBV19
CASSIRTPGEQYF
>TRBJ1-2|-|TRBV11-2
CASSLTGTYGYTF
>TRBJ2-7|-|TRBV15
CATTPGVIGNEQYF
>TRBJ2-7|-|TRBV6-5
CASSYSSGTGEQYF
>TRBJ1-2|-|TRBV30
CAWSVIQGQRVGYTF
>TRBJ2-3|once|TRBV6-1
CASNQRGDSTDTQYF
>TRBJ1-1|-|TRBV5-4
CASSDGGGRHTEAFF
>TRBJ1-2|-|TRBV19
CASSLSYGYTF
>TRBJ1-2|-|TRBV6-5
CASSPGQGANYGYTF
>TRBJ2-7|-|TRBV13
CASSGGKRGSYEQYF
>TRBJ2-7|-|TRBV19
CASSIGTGGSPDEQYF
>TRBJ1-4|-|TRBV7-9
CASSHNGKRGEKLFF
>TRBJ1-1|few|TRBV6-1
CASRSGGGWNTEAFF
>TRBJ2-5|-|TRBV7-2
CASSPTAAQETQYF
>TRBJ1-2|-|TRBV5-4
CASSADRVEYYGYTF
>TRBJ2-7|few|TRBV4-3
CASSHLGGPGYEQYF
>TRBJ2-2|once|TRBV30
CAWNRGYTGELFF
>TRBJ2-5|-|TRBV18
CASSPRRGSGEETQYF
>TRBJ2-3|few|TRBV14
CASSQVVASYTDTQYF
>TRBJ2-3|once|TRBV5-1
CASSLRRLAGVATDTQYF
>TRBJ2-7|-|TRBV6-1
CASSEMGGSYEQYF
>TRBJ1-5|few|TRBV6-1
CASSGGTGSGNQPQHF
>TRBJ2-3|once|TRBV14
CASSQTIGSVLLIADTQYF